One sample yielded the 13 T cell receptor beta chains listed below, sequenced in a study of control samples from healthy donors and cancer patients. The method was immunoSEQ multiplex PCR; TCRdb's version includes in-frame clones alone and lacks a portion of them. The sample carries over 65,000 clones, around 95% recorded once. The source material was blood. The source is a woman aged 40 to 49 in good health.

This clone was recorded only once. The CDR3 region is CASSLGPGNSNQPQHF. Here the CDR3 DNA reads TGTGCCAGCAGCTTAGGTCCAGGTAATAGCAATCAGCCCCAGCATTTT. The rearrangement uses TRBV7-8 and TRBJ1-5; D unclear. Germline CDR1 and CDR2: SGHVS and FQNEAQ. The V gene lost 1 base and the J gene lost 0 bases, with 10 bases spanning the gap. The length of the CDR3 is 16 residues.

The gene calls are TRBV30 and TRBJ1-6; D unresolved. Germline loops: CDR1 GTSNPN, CDR2 SVGIG (reference sequence). The CDR3 consists of 13 residues. Trimming took 5 bases from V and 2 from J, leaving 7 bases between them. CDR3 protein: CAWGLAYNSPLHF. The CDR3 coding sequence is TGTGCCTGGGGGCTAGCCTATAATTCACCCCTCCACTTT.

The chain carries TRBV19 and TRBJ1-1; TRBD1 is a possible D gene (6 bases). V was shortened by 4 bases and J by 1 base, with 16 bases between the two germline ends. The CDR3 is 16 residues long. CDR1 and CDR2 (germline): LNHDA, SQIVND (reference sequence). The CDR3 nucleotides read TGTGCCAGTAGTAGGAGGAGATACAGGGAGAACACTGAAGCTTTCTTT. Its protein product is CASSRRRYRENTEAFF.

This clone has only one observation. The chain is built from TRBV2 and TRBJ2-7; 11 nucleotides match TRBD1. Trimming at V came to 4 bases and at J to 3 bases, leaving 5 bases not matched to a gene. The CDR3 has 15 amino acids. The germline V gene has CDR1 SNHLY and CDR2 FYNNEI. This CDR3 is CASSVHGTGGYEQYF. In nucleotides, the CDR3 is TGTGCCAGCAGTGTGCACGGGACAGGGGGCTACGAGCAGTACTTC.

The CDR3 nucleotides read TGCAGCGTTGCTAAAGAAAGGGTGGATGGCTACACCTTC. It codes for CSVAKERVDGYTF. The chain is built from TRBV29-1 and TRBJ1-2, with no clear D. V was trimmed by 4 bases and J by 6 bases, leaving 15 bases between them. This CDR3 is built from 13 residues. Germline V CDR1 and CDR2: SQVTM, ANQGSEA.

The rearrangement joins TRBV7-9 to TRBJ2-7; possible D gene TRBD2, 6 bases. Per germline, CDR1 SEHNR and CDR2 FQNEAQ (reference sequence). V dropped 5 bases and J dropped 0 bases, with 14 bases sitting between them. The length of the CDR3 is 15 residues. The CDR3 loop is CASSPGTLSSYEQYF. CDR3 DNA: TGTGCCAGCAGCCCCGGGACTCTTAGCTCCTACGAGCAGTACTTC.

By sample fraction, this clone is medium-sized. The V gene is TRBV19, the J gene TRBJ2-2; D possibly corresponds to TRBD2 (5 bases). This CDR3 is 16 amino acids long. The V end lost 3 bases, the J end lost 6 bases, and 17 bases lay between the germline ends. In germline, CDR1 is LNHDA, CDR2 SQIVND (reference sequence). CDR3 in amino acids: CASSMRLAPRSGELFF. CDR3 DNA: TGTGCCAGTAGTATGAGGCTAGCCCCACGGTCCGGGGAGCTGTTTTTT. Drawing the rest from reference TRBV19 and TRBJ2-2, the complete variable domain is DGGITQSPKYLFRKEGQNVTLSCEQNLNHDAMYWYRQDPGQGLRLIYYSQIVNDFQKGDIAEGYSVSREKKESFPLTVTSAQKNPTAFYLCASSMRLAPRSGELFFGEGSRLTVL.

The chain employs TRBV27 and TRBJ1-2, with 9 bases identical to TRBD1. Germline CDR1 is MNHEY and CDR2 is SMNVEV (reference sequence). After removal of 2 bases from V and 5 bases from J, the junction contained 3 bases not matched to a gene. This CDR3 contains 14 residues. The CDR3 nucleotides are TGTGCCAGCAGTTTAGGGACAGGGAAATATGGCTACACCTTC. It is translated as CASSLGTGKYGYTF.

The CDR3 sequence: CASSETGFRTDTQYF. The DNA for the CDR3 is TGTGCCAGCAGTGAAACAGGATTCCGCACAGATACGCAGTATTTT. The chain joins TRBV6-1 to TRBJ2-3, with D possibly matching TRBD1 (5 bases). The CDR3 runs to 15 residues. The germline V and J ends were trimmed by 2 bases and 1 base, with 10 bases remaining between them. CDR1 is MNHNS, CDR2 SASEGT, per germline.

This clone appeared a single time. Here the CDR3 reads CASSEGRGNQPQHF. CDR3 nucleotide sequence: TGTGCCAGCAGTGAGGGGCGGGGTAATCAGCCCCAGCATTTT. The chain combines TRBV6-1 with TRBJ1-5; D is perhaps TRBD1 (5 bases). Per the germline V gene, CDR1 is MNHNS and CDR2 is SASEGT. This CDR3 region has 14 residues. V lost 3 bases to trimming and J lost 4 bases, with 10 bases between them.

The sample holds one count of this clone. The CDR3: CASSENRAQETQYF. As DNA, the CDR3 is TGTGCCAGCAGCGAAAACAGGGCACAAGAGACCCAGTACTTC. The V gene is TRBV7-9, the J gene TRBJ2-5; D might be TRBD1 (6 bases). Germline lookup yields CDR1 SEHNR and CDR2 FQNEAQ (reference sequence). V gave up 5 bases and J gave up 2 bases, with 12 bases separating them. The CDR3 consists of 14 residues.

This chain links TRBV7-3 with TRBJ2-2, with D possibly matching TRBD1 (5 bases). The CDR3 runs to 17 residues. The germline CDR1 and CDR2 sequences are SGHTA and FQGTGA. Trimming removed 5 bases from V and 3 bases from J, with 19 bases in between. The CDR3 here is CASSLTPQGYDTGELFF. The CDR3 DNA follows: TGTGCCAGCAGCCTTACCCCCCAGGGATATGACACCGGGGAGCTGTTTTTT.

The V gene is TRBV3-1 (or the pseudogene TRBV3-2), the J gene TRBJ1-1; TRBD1 might be the D (5 bases). The V end lost 0 bases, the J end lost 5 bases, and 19 bases lay between the germline ends. Germline V gives CDR1 LGHDT, CDR2 YNNKEL (reference sequence). The CDR3 sequence is 17 residues long. The CDR3 loop is CASSQDRTGTVGTEAFF. The CDR3 coding sequence is TGTGCCAGCAGCCAAGACAGGACGGGGACCGTGGGAACTGAAGCTTTCTTT.